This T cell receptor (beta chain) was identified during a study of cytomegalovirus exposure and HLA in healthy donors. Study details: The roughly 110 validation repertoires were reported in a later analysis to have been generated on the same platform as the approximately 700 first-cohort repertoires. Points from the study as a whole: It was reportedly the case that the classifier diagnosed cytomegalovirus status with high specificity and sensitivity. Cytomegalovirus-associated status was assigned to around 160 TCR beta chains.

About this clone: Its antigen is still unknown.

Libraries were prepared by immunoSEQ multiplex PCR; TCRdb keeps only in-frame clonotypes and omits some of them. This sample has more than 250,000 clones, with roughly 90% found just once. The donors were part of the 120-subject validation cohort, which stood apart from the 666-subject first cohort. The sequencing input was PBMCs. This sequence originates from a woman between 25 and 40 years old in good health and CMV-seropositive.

CDR3 coding DNA: TGTGCCAGCAGCGTAGATTTACAGGGGGGAAACAATGAGCAGTTCTTC. This codes for CASSVDLQGGNNEQFF. This rearrangement joins TRBV9 to TRBJ2-1, with 8 bases aligning to TRBD1. V shed 0 bases and J 5 bases; nucleotides not matched to a gene: 7. Germline V gene data show CDR1 as SGDLS and CDR2 as YYNGEE. The CDR3 spans 16 residues.